Listed below are T cell receptor beta chains from one sample, sequenced in a study of T-cell reconstitution after alpha-beta-depleted transplantation in children. TCRdb independently ran MiXCR on the PCR reads; one entry per CDR3 protein. The sample includes about 980,000 distinct CDR3 sequences, roughly 31% of them seen just once. This specimen was PBMCs, mostly from graft donor cells, taken 360 days after TCRalphabeta/CD19-depleted stem cell transplant. These receptors were collected from a boy under two years old who had a stem cell transplant for SCID, so the T cells may come from the graft donor. Both conserved end residues are part of each CDR3. The order of the fields is J gene, clone size, V gene, D gene, CDR3 protein, CDR3 DNA. D genes are given only for firm matches. Size is stated for part of the rows, as once, few or many counts, or as a class when the clone is expanded.

TRBJ2-1 | NA | TRBV12-3/TRBV12-4 | TRBD1 | CASRRGTVDLHNEQFF | TGTGCCAGCAGGAGAGGGACAGTTGATTTACACAATGAGCAGTTCTTC
TRBJ2-2 | NA | TRBV5-1 | TRBD2 | CASSYRRGAGELFF | TGCGCCAGCAGCTATCGACGGGGGGCCGGGGAGCTGTTTTTT
TRBJ2-1 | NA | TRBV2 | TRBD2 | CASRDPGTSVSF | TGTGCCAGCAGGGATCCGGGGACTAGCGTTAGCTTC
TRBJ2-7 | few | TRBV12-3/TRBV12-4 | NA | CASSLLSTPYEQYF | TGTGCCAGCAGTTTACTGTCCACTCCCTACGAGCAGTACTTC
TRBJ2-7 | NA | TRBV4-3 | NA | CASSQAPISYEQYF | TGCGCCAGCAGCCAAGCCCCAATCTCTTACGAGCAGTACTTC
TRBJ2-5 | once | TRBV5-1 | NA | CASSLGTPKSTTQYF | TGCGCCAGCAGCTTGGGGACACCGAAGAGTACGACCCAGTACTTC
TRBJ2-2 | NA | TRBV28 | TRBD2 | CASSPSPLAGVNTGELFF | TGTGCCAGCAGTCCCTCCCCACTAGCGGGGGTGAACACCGGGGAGCTGTTTTTT
TRBJ2-6 | NA | TRBV20-1 | NA | CSASVGPTPSGANVLTF | TGCAGTGCTAGTGTAGGGCCCACGCCCTCTGGGGCCAACGTCCTGACTTTC
TRBJ1-6 | NA | TRBV20-1 | NA | CSAREVADSPLHF | TGCAGTGCTAGAGAGGTGGCCGATTCACCCCTCCACTTT
TRBJ2-3 | NA | TRBV5-1 | NA | CASSVESSTDTQYF | TGCGCCAGCAGCGTAGAATCTAGCACAGATACGCAGTATTTT
TRBJ2-5 | many | TRBV25-1 | NA | CASSEYKGAETQYF | TGTGCCAGCAGTGAATATAAGGGTGCAGAGACCCAGTACTTC
TRBJ2-3 | NA | TRBV20-1 | TRBD2 | CSTLGDSGGSNLPDTQYF | TGCAGTACGCTAGGCGATAGCGGGGGGTCCAACCTACCAGATACGCAGTATTTT
TRBJ2-3 | NA | TRBV7-2 | NA | CASSGSGRATQYF | TGTGCCAGCAGCGGCTCGGGGCGCGCGACGCAGTATTTT
TRBJ2-7 | NA | TRBV6-2/TRBV6-3 | TRBD2 | CASRRGTSGGTLSYEQYF | TGTGCCAGCAGGCGCGGGACTAGCGGGGGGACCCTCTCCTACGAGCAGTACTTC
TRBJ2-7 | many | TRBV12-3/TRBV12-4 | NA | CASSFSVYEQYF | TGTGCCAGCAGTTTTTCGGTCTACGAGCAGTACTTC
TRBJ2-3 | NA | TRBV28 | NA | CASPTERWAQYF | TGTGCCAGCCCCACGGAGAGGTGGGCGCAGTATTTT
TRBJ2-5 | many | TRBV28 | TRBD2 | CASSPGLAGMETQYF | TGTGCCAGCAGCCCCGGACTAGCGGGTATGGAGACCCAGTACTTC
TRBJ2-3 | NA | TRBV14 | TRBD2 | CASSLRTSGYTDTQYF | TGTGCCAGCAGCCTCCGGACTAGCGGCTACACAGATACGCAGTATTTT
TRBJ2-1 | once | TRBV4-2 | NA | CASSPLRGAAYNEQFF | TGTGCCAGCAGCCCGCTCCGTGGGGCAGCCTACAATGAGCAGTTCTTC
TRBJ2-5 | NA | TRBV7-2 | NA | CASSLLYTRTQETQYF | TGTGCCAGCAGCTTACTCTACACACGTACCCAAGAGACCCAGTACTTC
TRBJ1-5 | NA | TRBV12-3/TRBV12-4 | TRBD1 | CASSLEGGAGNQPQHF | TGTGCCAGCAGTTTAGAAGGGGGCGCGGGTAATCAGCCCCAGCATTTT
TRBJ1-3 | few | TRBV29-1 | TRBD1 | CSAGQGEGNTIYF | TGCAGCGCGGGGCAGGGGGAAGGAAACACCATATATTTT
TRBJ2-1 | NA | TRBV12-3/TRBV12-4 | TRBD2 | CASSFSGGASGEQFF | TGTGCCAGCAGTTTTAGCGGGGGGGCCTCCGGGGAGCAGTTCTTC
TRBJ1-2 | NA | TRBV28 | NA | CASSYQMNYGYTF | TGTGCCAGCAGTTACCAGATGAACTATGGCTACACCTTC
TRBJ2-2 | few | TRBV12-3/TRBV12-4 | NA | CASSIGQGPGELFF | TGTGCCAGCAGCATCGGGCAGGGCCCCGGGGAGCTGTTTTTT
TRBJ2-3 | NA | TRBV15 | TRBD2 | CATTSLAGGTDMQYF | TGTGCCACCACCAGCCTAGCGGGGGGGACAGATATGCAGTATTTT
TRBJ1-1 | NA | TRBV7-9 | NA | CASSGGWPYWNTEAFF | TGTGCCAGCAGCGGCGGGTGGCCCTACTGGAACACTGAAGCTTTCTTT
TRBJ2-3 | few | TRBV11-3 | TRBD2 | CASSFTSGAATDTQYF | TGTGCCAGCAGCTTTACTAGCGGGGCGGCCACAGATACGCAGTATTTT
TRBJ2-7 | NA | TRBV12-3/TRBV12-4 | TRBD2 | CASSRLAGTTYEQYF | TGTGCCAGCAGTCGACTAGCGGGGACAACCTACGAGCAGTACTTC
TRBJ2-7 | NA | TRBV12-3/TRBV12-4 | NA | CASSKSASYEQYF | TGTGCCAGCAGTAAGTCGGCCAGCTACGAGCAGTACTTC
TRBJ2-7 | many | TRBV5-1 | NA | CASSPGSGDYEQYF | TGCGCCAGCAGCCCCGGGTCGGGAGACTACGAGCAGTACTTC
TRBJ1-5 | NA | TRBV7-6 | NA | CASSLFPGPLMSNQPQHF | TGTGCCAGCAGCTTGTTCCCCGGGCCCCTTATGAGCAATCAGCCCCAGCATTTT
TRBJ2-5 | few | TRBV5-1 | NA | CASSLSRQVQETQYF | TGCGCCAGCAGCCTATCCCGACAGGTACAAGAGACCCAGTACTTC
TRBJ2-2 | many | TRBV5-1 | NA | CASSPYVGTGELFF | TGCGCCAGCAGCCCCTATGTCGGTACCGGGGAGCTGTTTTTT
TRBJ2-7 | few | TRBV21-1 | NA | CASSKEEGGEPYEQYF | TGTGCCAGCAGCAAAGAGGAGGGCGGGGAGCCCTACGAGCAGTACTTC
TRBJ2-7 | few | TRBV6-2/TRBV6-3 | NA | CASEASTSYEQYF | TGTGCCAGCGAGGCTTCAACCTCCTACGAGCAGTACTTC
TRBJ2-7 | NA | TRBV7-6 | NA | CASSSDTAIYEQYF | TGTGCCAGCAGCTCGGACACGGCGATCTACGAGCAGTACTTC
TRBJ1-2 | NA | TRBV6-1 | TRBD1 | CASSLPGQGEGNYGYTF | TGTGCCAGCAGTCTCCCGGGACAGGGAGAAGGTAACTATGGCTACACCTTC
TRBJ2-7 | few | TRBV10-3 | TRBD2 | CAITGGGHSYEQYF | TGTGCCATCACAGGCGGGGGGCACTCCTACGAGCAGTACTTC
TRBJ1-1 | NA | TRBV7-9 | NA | CASSFDLRDTEAFF | TGTGCCAGCAGCTTCGATTTAAGGGACACTGAAGCTTTCTTT
TRBJ2-5 | few | TRBV3-1 | NA | CASSQVGLQETQYF | TGTGCCAGCAGCCAAGTGGGACTGCAAGAGACCCAGTACTTC
TRBJ2-3 | few | TRBV5-1 | NA | CASSSDSGATDTQYF | TGCGCCAGCAGCTCCGACTCAGGGGCCACAGATACGCAGTATTTT
TRBJ2-5 | few | TRBV20-1 | NA | CSATWASQETQYF | TGCAGTGCTACATGGGCGTCCCAAGAGACCCAGTACTTC
TRBJ2-2 | NA | TRBV20-1 | NA | CSARGSTNTGELFF | TGCAGTGCTAGAGGGAGCACGAACACCGGGGAGCTGTTTTTT
TRBJ2-7 | NA | TRBV15 | NA | CATSRSGLSGASQYF | TGTGCCACCAGCAGATCGGGCCTATCAGGGGCGTCGCAGTACTTC
TRBJ2-1 | NA | TRBV29-1 | TRBD2 | CSVELAGGPQFF | TGCAGCGTTGAACTAGCGGGAGGCCCACAGTTCTTC
TRBJ2-6 | NA | TRBV7-2 | NA | CASSLGGGGTNVLTF | TGTGCCAGCAGCTTAGGGGGTGGAGGGACCAACGTCCTGACTTTC
TRBJ2-3 | few | TRBV7-2 | TRBD2 | CASSLVIAGGQDTQYF | TGTGCCAGCAGCTTAGTGATAGCGGGGGGGCAGGATACGCAGTATTTT
TRBJ2-7 | NA | TRBV9 | NA | CASSEGGDFYEQYF | TGTGCCAGCAGCGAGGGGGGGGATTTCTACGAGCAGTACTTC
TRBJ2-5 | NA | TRBV28 | TRBD2 | CASSPRGALGETRYF | TGTGCCAGCAGCCCGCGGGGGGCCCTTGGGGAGACCCGGTACTTC
TRBJ2-5 | few | TRBV3-1 | NA | CASSQETAAHQETQYF | TGTGCCAGCAGCCAAGAGACAGCGGCCCACCAAGAGACCCAGTACTTC
TRBJ2-2 | NA | TRBV20-1 | NA | CSARGQQRTGELFF | TGCAGTGCTAGGGGCCAGCAAAGGACCGGGGAGCTGTTTTTT
TRBJ2-7 | NA | TRBV4-2 | TRBD1 | CASSQEQGSSSYEQYF | TGTGCCAGCAGCCAAGAACAGGGGTCGAGCTCCTACGAGCAGTACTTC
TRBJ2-7 | few | TRBV12-3/TRBV12-4 | NA | CASRGRDGYTGEQYF | TGTGCCAGCAGGGGTCGGGACGGGTATACGGGGGAGCAGTACTTC
TRBJ2-5 | few | TRBV13 | TRBD2 | CASSGRGGPETQYF | TGTGCCAGCAGCGGACGGGGGGGCCCTGAGACCCAGTACTTC
TRBJ2-7 | NA | TRBV4-2 | TRBD2 | CASSQDEKRGGEQYF | TGTGCCAGCAGCCAAGATGAGAAGCGGGGAGGGGAGCAGTACTTC
TRBJ2-3 | NA | TRBV5-1 | NA | CASSSAGLTSIRTDTQYF | TGCGCCAGCAGTTCGGCGGGCCTCACCTCAATCCGGACAGATACGCAGTATTTT
TRBJ2-1 | NA | TRBV5-1 | NA | CASSYRRDYNEQFF | TGCGCCAGCAGCTACAGGAGGGACTACAATGAGCAGTTCTTC
TRBJ2-4 | few | TRBV15 | NA | CATSREPARGDIQYF | TGTGCCACCAGCAGAGAACCGGCCCGAGGGGACATTCAGTACTTC
TRBJ1-3 | few | TRBV4-1 | TRBD1 | CASSHPQTGAGNTIYF | TGCGCCAGCAGCCACCCTCAGACAGGGGCTGGAAACACCATATATTTT